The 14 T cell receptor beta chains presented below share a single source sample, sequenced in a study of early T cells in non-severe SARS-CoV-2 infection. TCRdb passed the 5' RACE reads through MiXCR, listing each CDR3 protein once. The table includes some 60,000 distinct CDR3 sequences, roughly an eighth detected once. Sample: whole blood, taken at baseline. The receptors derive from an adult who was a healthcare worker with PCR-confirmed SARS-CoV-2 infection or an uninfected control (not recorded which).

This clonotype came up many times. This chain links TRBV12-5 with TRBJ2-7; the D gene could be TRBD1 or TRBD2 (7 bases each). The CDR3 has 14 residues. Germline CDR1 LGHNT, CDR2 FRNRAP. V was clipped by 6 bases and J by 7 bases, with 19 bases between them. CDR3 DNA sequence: TGTGCTAGTGGACCCCCAGGGGGGGGGCCTGAGCAGTACTTC. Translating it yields CASGPPGGGPEQYF.

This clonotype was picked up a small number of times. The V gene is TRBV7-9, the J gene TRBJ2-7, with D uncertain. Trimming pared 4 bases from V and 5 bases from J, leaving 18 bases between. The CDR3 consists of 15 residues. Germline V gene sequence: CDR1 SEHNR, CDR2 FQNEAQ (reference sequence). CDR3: CASSYDFLVVNEQYF. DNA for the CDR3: TGTGCCAGCAGCTACGATTTTCTAGTTGTCAACGAGCAGTACTTC.

CDR3: CASSPVAATYEQYF. In nucleotides, the CDR3 is TGTGCCAGCTCACCAGTAGCGGCGACCTACGAGCAGTACTTC. The V call is TRBV18, the J call TRBJ2-7; TRBD2 is a possible D gene (6 bases). CDR3 length: 14 residues. V was clipped by 2 bases and J by 2 bases, with 10 bases between them. Germline V gene data show CDR1 as KGHSH and CDR2 as LQKENI.

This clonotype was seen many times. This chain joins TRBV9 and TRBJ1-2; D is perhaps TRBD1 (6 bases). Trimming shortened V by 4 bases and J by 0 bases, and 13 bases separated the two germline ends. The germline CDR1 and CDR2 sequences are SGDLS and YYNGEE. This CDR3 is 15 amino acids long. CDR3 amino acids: CASSPQRGSNYGYTF. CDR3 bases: TGTGCCAGCAGCCCTCAAAGGGGGTCTAACTATGGCTACACCTTC.

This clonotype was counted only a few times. The CDR3 DNA reads as TGTGCCAGCTCACCTCGACTAGCCCAGAACACCGGGGAGCTGTTTTTT. Its protein is CASSPRLAQNTGELFF. This chain joins TRBV18 and TRBJ2-2; 7 bases are shared with TRBD2. V lost 3 bases and J lost 1; bases outside the gene matches: 5. CDR3 length equals 16 residues. From germline, CDR1 is KGHSH and CDR2 LQKENI. Based on the CDR3 plus reference TRBV18 and TRBJ2-2, the full variable domain is NAGVMQNPRHLVRRRGQEARLRCSPMKGHSHVYWYRQLPEEGLKFMVYLQKENIIDESGMPKERFSAEFPKEGPSILRIQQVVRGDSAAYFCASSPRLAQNTGELFFGEGSRLTVL.

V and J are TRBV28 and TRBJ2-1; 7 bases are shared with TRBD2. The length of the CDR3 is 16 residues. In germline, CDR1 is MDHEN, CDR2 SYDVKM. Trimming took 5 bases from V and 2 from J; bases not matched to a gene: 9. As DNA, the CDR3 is TGTGCCAGCAGTCTCCAAAGCGGGAATACCTACAATGAGCAGTTCTTC. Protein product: CASSLQSGNTYNEQFF.

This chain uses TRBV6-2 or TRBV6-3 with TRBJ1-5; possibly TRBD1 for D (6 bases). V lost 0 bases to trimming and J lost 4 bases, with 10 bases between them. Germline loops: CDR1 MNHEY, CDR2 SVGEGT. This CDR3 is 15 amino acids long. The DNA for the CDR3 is TGTGCCAGCAGTTACTCGGACAGCCCTAATCAGCCCCAGCATTTT. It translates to CASSYSDSPNQPQHF.

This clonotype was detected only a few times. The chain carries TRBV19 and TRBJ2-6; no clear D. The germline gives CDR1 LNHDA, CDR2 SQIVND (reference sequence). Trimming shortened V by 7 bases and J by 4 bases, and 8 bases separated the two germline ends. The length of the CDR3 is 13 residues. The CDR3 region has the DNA TGTGCCAGTACCACCTCCGGGGCCAACGTCCTGACTTTC. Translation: CASTTSGANVLTF.

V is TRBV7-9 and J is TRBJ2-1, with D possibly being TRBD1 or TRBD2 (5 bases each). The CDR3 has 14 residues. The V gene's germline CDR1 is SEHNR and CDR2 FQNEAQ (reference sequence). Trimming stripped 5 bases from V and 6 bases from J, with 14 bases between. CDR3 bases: TGTGCCAGCAGCCCGCCGGGACCGCTCAATGAGCAGTTCTTC. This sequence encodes CASSPPGPLNEQFF.

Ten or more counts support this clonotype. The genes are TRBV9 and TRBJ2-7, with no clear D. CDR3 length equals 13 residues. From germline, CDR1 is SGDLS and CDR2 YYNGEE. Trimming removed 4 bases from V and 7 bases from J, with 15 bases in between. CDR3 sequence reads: CASSPTGVGEQYF. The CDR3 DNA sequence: TGTGCCAGCAGCCCTACCGGAGTAGGGGAGCAGTACTTC.

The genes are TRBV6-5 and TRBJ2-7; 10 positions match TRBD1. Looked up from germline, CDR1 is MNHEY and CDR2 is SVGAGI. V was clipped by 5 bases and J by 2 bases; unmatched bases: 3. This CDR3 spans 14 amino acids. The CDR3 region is CASSRGTGAYEQYF. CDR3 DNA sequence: TGTGCCAGCAGTCGGGGGACAGGGGCCTACGAGCAGTACTTC.

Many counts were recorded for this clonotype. CDR3 DNA: TGTGCCAGCAGTTACGATTTCCGGGACAGTTTATTCCATGGCTACACCTTC. It codes for CASSYDFRDSLFHGYTF. The V call is TRBV6-5, the J call TRBJ1-2; 7 bases agree with TRBD1. The CDR3 sequence is 17 residues long. V gave up 2 bases and J gave up 6 bases; unmatched junction bases: 15. The germline V gene has CDR1 MNHEY and CDR2 SVGAGI.

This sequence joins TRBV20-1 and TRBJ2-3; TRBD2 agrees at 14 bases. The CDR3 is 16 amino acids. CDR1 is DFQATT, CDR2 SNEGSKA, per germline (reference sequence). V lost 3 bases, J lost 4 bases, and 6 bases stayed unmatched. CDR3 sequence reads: CSASGTSGRFSDTQYF. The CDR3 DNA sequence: TGCAGTGCTAGTGGGACTAGCGGGAGATTTTCAGATACGCAGTATTTT.

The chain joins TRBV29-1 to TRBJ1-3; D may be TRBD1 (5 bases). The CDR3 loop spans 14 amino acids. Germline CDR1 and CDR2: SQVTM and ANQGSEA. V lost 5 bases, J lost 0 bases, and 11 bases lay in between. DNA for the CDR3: TGCAGCGTTACCGGGACGGTCTCTGGAAACACCATATATTTT. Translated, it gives CSVTGTVSGNTIYF.